This T cell receptor beta chain was captured in a study of T cells after yellow fever vaccination. TCRdb re-called the 5' RACE reads through MiXCR, storing one row per CDR3 protein. The repertoire holds 95,000 to 150,000 distinct CDR3 sequences, roughly 15% seen once, with roughly 43% in the top ten. This clonotype showed up just a few times. Its antigen is still unknown. Trimming cost V 3 bases and J 8 bases; bases outside gene matches: 6. Germline CDR1 reads MGHRA; CDR2 reads YSYEKL. The CDR3 spans 13 residues. Overall study findings and caveats: Just a small share of clonotypes turned up in the CD4 compartment as well as the CD8 compartment. Secondary responses were weaker yet peaked faster, day 5 versus 15.

Sequenced material: CD8+ T cells sorted from PBMCs, taken 5 days after the yellow fever booster vaccination. The chain uses TRBV4-1 and TRBJ1-2; 7 bases are shared with TRBD1. This TCR came from a man aged 18 to 29 who received the YFV17D yellow fever vaccine. The CDR3 nucleotides read TGCGCCAGCAGCCACCCAGGGGGGGAGGGCTACACCTTC. Translated: CASSHPGGEGYTF.